Shown below are 26 T cell receptor beta chains from a single sample sequenced in a study of T-cell memory formation after mild COVID-19. One entry per CDR3 protein results from TCRdb running MiXCR on the 5' RACE reads. Of 150,000 or so distinct CDR3 sequences in the sample, under 14% were seen once. Material for sequencing was PBMCs or a T cell subset sorted from them (not recorded which). The receptors here all came from a man aged 18-30 years who had mild COVID-19 (a few samples of this study predate the infection). Cell type and time point are not known.

This clonotype was picked up a small number of times. This chain connects TRBV5-1 to TRBJ2-7, with D possibly being TRBD1 (6 bases). Germline values: CDR1 SGHRS, CDR2 YFSETQ. The CDR3 spans 16 residues. V was pared by 0 bases and J by 2 bases, with 15 bases between. This chain's CDR3 is CASSLATSRTAYEQYF. The CDR3 region has the DNA TGCGCCAGCAGCTTGGCGACAAGCAGGACAGCCTACGAGCAGTACTTC.

This chain links TRBV10-3 with TRBJ1-4, with 9 positions matching TRBD1. With V trimmed by 5 bases and J by 7 bases, 5 bases remained unmatched. The length of the CDR3 is 14 residues. Per the germline V gene, CDR1 is ENHRY and CDR2 is SYGVKD. The CDR3 region has the DNA TGTGCCATCAGTAGACAGGGGGATGCTGAAAAACTGTTTTTT. This translates into CAISRQGDAEKLFF.

This clonotype was counted only a few times. The genes are TRBV16 and TRBJ2-7, with 7 bases fitting TRBD2. J was trimmed by 5 bases and V by 3 bases; bases with no gene match: 4. CDR3 size: 13 residues. CDR1 is KGHSY, CDR2 FQNENV, per germline. CDR3 sequence: CASSQRRGNEQYV. Written as DNA, the CDR3 is TGTGCCAGCAGCCAGAGGCGGGGGAACGAGCAGTACGTC.

The rearrangement links TRBV20-1 to TRBJ2-5, with TRBD2 matching 8 bases. The germline CDR1 and CDR2 sequences are DFQATT and SNEGSKA (reference sequence). The V gene end was trimmed by 3 bases and the J gene end by 4 bases; junction bases not matched to a gene: 7. The CDR3 extends over 14 amino acids. The chain's CDR3 is CSARRSGTLETQYF. The DNA of the CDR3 is TGCAGTGCTAGGCGTAGCGGGACCTTAGAGACCCAGTACTTC.

This clonotype occurred a few times. The chain links TRBV4-3 to TRBJ2-1, with D maybe TRBD2 (5 bases). CDR1 is LGHNA and CDR2 is YSLEER in the germline V gene. Trimming removed 2 bases from V and 12 bases from J, with 14 bases in between. CDR3 length: 13 amino acids. Here the CDR3 DNA reads TGCGCCAGCAGCCAAAGCCCCATGGCGGGGCAGTTCTTC. This gives the protein CASSQSPMAGQFF.

V is TRBV7-9 and J is TRBJ2-1; tentatively, D is TRBD2 (5 bases). This CDR3 spans 12 amino acids. CDR1 and CDR2 (germline): SEHNR, FQNEAQ (reference sequence). Trimming stripped 5 bases from V and 9 bases from J, with 11 bases between. The CDR3 reads CASSRGPGEQFF. As DNA, the CDR3 is TGTGCCAGCAGCCGGGGTCCGGGTGAGCAGTTCTTC.

The chain uses TRBV7-2 and TRBJ2-4; possible D gene TRBD2, 6 bases. Deletions cut 5 bases from V and 1 base from J, with 12 bases between. Germline V lookup: CDR1 SGHTA, CDR2 FQGNSA. The CDR3 contains 15 residues. The CDR3 loop is CASSVSGGAKNIQYF. The CDR3 bases are TGTGCCAGCAGCGTCAGCGGAGGGGCCAAAAACATTCAGTACTTC.

This clonotype has only a few counts. The rearrangement uses TRBV10-3 and TRBJ1-2; no clear D. V lost 7 bases and J 6 bases, leaving 18 bases between the germline ends. Germline-derived CDR1 and CDR2 are ENHRY and SYGVKD. The CDR3 has 14 residues. The DNA for the CDR3 is TGTGCCATCACCGATTTCGGCGTCGGGGATGGCTACACCTTC. It is translated as CAITDFGVGDGYTF.

There are a few counts of this clonotype. The chain employs TRBV30 and TRBJ2-7, with 7 nucleotides matching TRBD1. V lost 5 bases and J lost 2; bases outside the gene matches: 6. Germline V lookup: CDR1 GTSNPN, CDR2 SVGIG (reference sequence). The CDR3 sequence is 13 residues long. This CDR3 is CAWHPGQPYEQYF. The CDR3 DNA is TGTGCCTGGCATCCGGGACAGCCCTACGAGCAGTACTTC.

This clonotype showed up just a few times. The chain couples TRBV7-2 to TRBJ1-2; 11 bases align to TRBD1. Germline assignment: CDR1 SGHTA and CDR2 FQGNSA. The CDR3 contains 13 residues. Germline trimming cut 5 bases from V and 7 bases from J; bases unmatched to any gene: 3. The CDR3 is CASSGQGATGYTF. CDR3 nucleotide sequence: TGTGCCAGCAGCGGACAGGGGGCAACTGGCTACACCTTC.

This chain links TRBV30 with TRBJ1-6; D is undetermined. The CDR3 contains 13 residues. V lost 3 bases and J lost 11, with 14 bases in between. Germline CDR1 is GTSNPN and CDR2 is SVGIG (reference sequence). In DNA, the CDR3 is TGTGCCTGGAGAGAGACGGGTTCCCCACCCCTCCACTTT. The encoded protein is CAWRETGSPPLHF. Full variable domain (missing parts from reference TRBV30 and TRBJ1-6): SQTIHQWPATLVQPVGSPLSLECTVEGTSNPNLYWYRQAAGRGLQLLFYSVGIGQISSEVPQNLSASRPQDRQFILSSKKLLLSDSGFYLCAWRETGSPPLHFGNGTRLTVT.

This clonotype was detected a few times. The gene calls are TRBV3-1 and TRBJ2-7; 8 bases are shared with TRBD2. Germline V CDR1 and CDR2: LGHDT, YNNKEL (reference sequence). The V segment lost 5 bases and the J segment 2 bases; nucleotides outside the gene matches: 8. The CDR3 has 15 residues. Written as DNA, the CDR3 is TGTGCCAGCAGCTTAATGCCGGGACTAGCCTACGAGCAGTACTTC. Translated: CASSLMPGLAYEQYF.

This chain connects TRBV5-6 to TRBJ1-1; the D is unclear. Germline assignment: CDR1 SGHDT and CDR2 YYEEEE. The CDR3 sequence is 15 residues long. Trimming stripped 3 bases from V and 3 bases from J, with 15 bases between. This CDR3 is CASSSVTAGDTEAFF. Here the CDR3 DNA reads TGTGCCAGCAGCTCAGTGACGGCGGGAGACACTGAAGCTTTCTTT. Complete variable domain (other parts from reference TRBV5-6 and TRBJ1-1): DAGVTQSPTHLIKTRGQQVTLRCSPKSGHDTVSWYQQALGQGPQFIFQYYEEEERQRGNFPDRFSGHQFPNYSSELNVNALLLGDSALYLCASSSVTAGDTEAFFGQGTRLTVV.

This clonotype appeared a few times. The rearrangement uses TRBV2 and TRBJ2-1; perhaps D is TRBD1 or TRBD2 (6 bases each). Germline-derived CDR1 and CDR2 are SNHLY and FYNNEI. This CDR3 has 12 residues. Trimming cost V 8 bases and J 10 bases, with 15 bases left between them. For the CDR3, the DNA is TGTGCCAGCCGATACACCGGGGGCGAGCAGTTCTTC. This gives the protein CASRYTGGEQFF.

The V and J genes are TRBV20-1 and TRBJ2-3; the match to TRBD2 covers 8 bases. The CDR3 length is 14 residues. Trimming at V came to 1 base and at J to 2 bases, leaving 2 bases not matched to a gene. Per the germline V gene, CDR1 is DFQATT and CDR2 is SNEGSKA (reference sequence). The CDR3 sequence is CSARALAVTDTQYF. CDR3 in DNA: TGCAGTGCTAGAGCACTAGCGGTCACAGATACGCAGTATTTT.

This clonotype was counted a few times. J is TRBJ1-5 and V is TRBV5-8, with D unresolved. The V gene lost 2 bases and the J gene lost 5 bases, with 5 bases spanning the gap. Germline values: CDR1 SGHTS, CDR2 YDEGEE. The CDR3 totals 12 residues. The CDR3 DNA is TGTGCCAGCAGCTTTTCCGATCAGCCCCAGCATTTT. Its translation: CASSFSDQPQHF.

The chain recombines TRBV2 with TRBJ1-1; 11 nucleotides align to TRBD1. With V trimmed by 1 base and J by 3 bases, 1 base remained unmatched. The CDR3 spans 15 residues. In germline, CDR1 is SNHLY, CDR2 FYNNEI. The CDR3 reads CASSEGTGGYTEAFF. CDR3 DNA sequence: TGTGCCAGCAGTGAAGGGACAGGGGGCTACACTGAAGCTTTCTTT.

The chain links TRBV10-3 to TRBJ1-3; 8 bases agree with TRBD1. V lost 6 bases, J lost 8 bases, and 6 bases stayed unmatched. From germline, CDR1 is ENHRY and CDR2 SYGVKD. CDR3 length: 13 amino acids. The CDR3 is CAIRGGQVHTIYF. The CDR3 nucleotides are TGTGCCATCAGAGGGGGACAGGTCCACACCATATATTTT.

The J gene is TRBJ1-4, the V gene TRBV4-3; 7 bases fit TRBD1. Germline V gene data show CDR1 as LGHNA and CDR2 as YSLEER. This CDR3 contains 14 residues. V gave up 4 bases and J gave up 5 bases; unmatched junction bases: 4. As DNA, the CDR3 is TGCGCCAGCAGCCGGGACAGACACAATGAAAAACTGTTTTTT. Protein product: CASSRDRHNEKLFF.

This clonotype has a handful of counts. This chain joins TRBV5-4 and TRBJ2-3, with D possibly TRBD2 on 6 matching bases. V lost 4 bases to trimming and J lost 2 bases, with 17 bases between them. Per the germline V gene, CDR1 is SGHNT and CDR2 is YYREEE (reference sequence). The CDR3 is made up of 16 amino acids. DNA for the CDR3: TGTGCCAGCAGCCCTCCCCGCGGCGGGGTCACAGATACGCAGTATTTT. Amino acid sequence: CASSPPRGGVTDTQYF.

This clonotype turned up a few times. The rearrangement uses TRBV2 and TRBJ1-2, with TRBD1 as a possible D gene (6 bases). Germline V gene sequence: CDR1 SNHLY, CDR2 FYNNEI. The CDR3 sequence is 14 residues long. V gave up 5 bases and J gave up 4 bases, with 14 bases separating them. CDR3 in amino acids: CASSLETGTYGYTF. The CDR3 DNA is TGTGCCAGCAGTTTAGAGACAGGTACCTATGGCTACACCTTC.

This clonotype was picked up many times. This chain links TRBV12-3 or TRBV12-4 with TRBJ2-5; 10 nucleotides line up with TRBD2. This CDR3 has 15 amino acids. The V segment lost 6 bases and the J segment 1 base; nucleotides outside the gene matches: 5. The CDR3 region is CASRPSGGLQETQYF. The DNA of the CDR3 is TGTGCCAGCAGACCTAGCGGGGGACTCCAAGAGACCCAGTACTTC.

This clonotype was observed at least ten times. V is TRBV28 and J is TRBJ2-7; D gene unclear. V lost 5 bases and J 6 bases, leaving 17 bases between the germline ends. This CDR3 is built from 14 residues. Looked up from germline, CDR1 is MDHEN and CDR2 is SYDVKM. The CDR3 DNA reads TGTGCCAGCAGTCTAGGCTCCCTCCTAGGCGAGCAGTACGTC. This translates into CASSLGSLLGEQYV.

This clonotype was observed a few times. The chain uses TRBV7-2 and TRBJ2-2; 10 bases fit TRBD1. The CDR3 runs 15 residues. After removal of 4 bases from V and 9 bases from J, the junction contained 8 bases not matched to a gene. The germline gives CDR1 SGHTA, CDR2 FQGNSA. This CDR3 reads CASSWTGTGAWELFF. The DNA for the CDR3 is TGTGCCAGCAGCTGGACCGGGACAGGGGCCTGGGAGCTGTTTTTT.

This clonotype came up a few times. The chain employs TRBV7-2 and TRBJ2-7; 7 bases are shared with TRBD2. Germline loops: CDR1 SGHTA, CDR2 FQGNSA. This CDR3 has 15 residues. V shed 5 bases and J 2 bases; nucleotides not matched to a gene: 9. The CDR3 DNA reads as TGTGCCAGCAGCCCCAAGCCGGGGGGTCCCTACGAGCAGTACTTC. This sequence encodes CASSPKPGGPYEQYF.

V and J are TRBV15 and TRBJ1-6; TRBD1 agrees at 9 bases. This CDR3 is built from 15 residues. Germline CDR1 is LNHNV and CDR2 is YYDKDF (reference sequence). V trimming: 1 base; J trimming: 7 bases; junction bases outside the gene matches: 2. The CDR3 DNA reads as TGTGCCACCAGCAGAGGTGACAGGGGGAATTCACCCCTCCACTTT. It specifies CATSRGDRGNSPLHF.